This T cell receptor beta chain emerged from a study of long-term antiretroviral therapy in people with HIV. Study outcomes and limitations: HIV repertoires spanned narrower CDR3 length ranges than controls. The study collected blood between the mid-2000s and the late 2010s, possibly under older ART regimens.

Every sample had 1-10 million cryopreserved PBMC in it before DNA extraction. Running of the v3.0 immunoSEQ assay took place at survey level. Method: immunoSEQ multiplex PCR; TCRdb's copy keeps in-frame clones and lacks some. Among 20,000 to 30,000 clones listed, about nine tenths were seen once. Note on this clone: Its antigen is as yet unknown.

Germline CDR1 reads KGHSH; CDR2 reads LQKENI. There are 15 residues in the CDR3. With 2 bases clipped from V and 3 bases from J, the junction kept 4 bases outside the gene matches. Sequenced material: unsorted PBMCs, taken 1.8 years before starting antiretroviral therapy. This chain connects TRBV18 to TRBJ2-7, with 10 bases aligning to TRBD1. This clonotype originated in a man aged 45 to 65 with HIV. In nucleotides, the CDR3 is TGTGCCAGCTCACCAGGGACAGGGGATGACTACGAGCAGTACTTC. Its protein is CASSPGTGDDYEQYF.